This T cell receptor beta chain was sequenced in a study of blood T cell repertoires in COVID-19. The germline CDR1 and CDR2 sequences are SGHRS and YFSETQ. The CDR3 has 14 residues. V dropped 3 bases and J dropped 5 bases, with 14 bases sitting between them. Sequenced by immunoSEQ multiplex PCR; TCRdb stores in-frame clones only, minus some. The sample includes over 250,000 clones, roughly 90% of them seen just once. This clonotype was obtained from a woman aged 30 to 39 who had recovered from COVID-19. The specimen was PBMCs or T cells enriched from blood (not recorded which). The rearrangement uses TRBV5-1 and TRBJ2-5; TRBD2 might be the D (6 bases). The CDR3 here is CASSSLGGPETQYF. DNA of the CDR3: TGCGCCAGCAGCTCCCTGGGGGGTCCGGAGACCCAGTACTTC.